The sequence of this T cell receptor (beta chain) was determined in a study of cytomegalovirus exposure and HLA in healthy donors. Study-wide background: A data release that came early held some 79 million unique TCRs from HLA-typed donors. Study-wide findings and caveats: Later analysis reportedly placed an Asian-associated ancestry cluster below the roughly 680-donor mean in N-insertions. A few CMV-associated chains were confirmed in vitro to be specific for CMV antigens. The authors excluded some V segments, including TRBV6-2 and TRBV6-3, as indistinguishable.

Germline V gene data show CDR1 as SGHVS and CDR2 as FQNEAQ. Trimming stripped 2 bases from V and 6 bases from J, with 14 bases between. The CDR3 is 16 amino acids. Remarks on this clone: Antigen specificity is unknown.

Researchers ran the PCR with 60 Vbeta and 13 Jbeta primers. This table comes from immunoSEQ multiplex PCR, and its TCRdb copy is limited to in-frame clones, with some not included. This table has 95,000 to 150,000 clones, approximately 17% appearing once. V usage is TRBV7-8 and J usage is TRBJ1-6, with D perhaps matching TRBD1 (6 bases). The sample comprised PBMCs. The TCR comes from a female donor in good health and CMV-seropositive. The CDR3 DNA follows: TGTGCCAGCAGCTTATCACAGGGTAATTTTAATTCACCCCTCCACTTT. Its translation: CASSLSQGNFNSPLHF.